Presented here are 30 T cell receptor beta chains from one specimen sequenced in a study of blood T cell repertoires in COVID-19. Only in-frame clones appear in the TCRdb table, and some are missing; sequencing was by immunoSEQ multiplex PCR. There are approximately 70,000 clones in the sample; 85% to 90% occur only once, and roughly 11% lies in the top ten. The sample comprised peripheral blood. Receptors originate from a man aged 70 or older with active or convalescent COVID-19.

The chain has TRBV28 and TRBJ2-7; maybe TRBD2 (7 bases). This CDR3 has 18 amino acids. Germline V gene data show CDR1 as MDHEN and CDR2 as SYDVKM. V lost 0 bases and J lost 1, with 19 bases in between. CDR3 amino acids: CASSLWGGASGISYEQYF. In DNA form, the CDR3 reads TGTGCCAGCAGTTTATGGGGGGGGGCTAGCGGCATATCCTACGAGCAGTACTTC. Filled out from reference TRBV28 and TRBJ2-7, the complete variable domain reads DVKVTQSSRYLVKRTGEKVFLECVQDMDHENMFWYRQDPGLGLRLIYFSYDVKMKEKGDIPEGYSVSREKKERFSLILESASTNQTSMYLCASSLWGGASGISYEQYFGPGTRLTVT.

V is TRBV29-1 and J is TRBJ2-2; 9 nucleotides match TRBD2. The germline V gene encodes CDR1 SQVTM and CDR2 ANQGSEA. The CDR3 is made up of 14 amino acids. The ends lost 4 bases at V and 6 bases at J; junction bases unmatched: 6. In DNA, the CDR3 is TGCAGCGTTGTTAGCGGGAGTTTAGCCGGGGAGCTGTTTTTT. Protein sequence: CSVVSGSLAGELFF.

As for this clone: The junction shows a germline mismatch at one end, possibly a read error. Here the CDR3 reads CGSGGSQNIQYF. CDR3 DNA: TGTGGCAGCGGCGGATCCCAAAACATTCAGTACTTC. This sequence joins TRBV28 and TRBJ2-4; tentatively, D is TRBD2 (5 bases). Looked up from germline, CDR1 is MDHEN and CDR2 is SYDVKM. The CDR3 has 12 amino acids.

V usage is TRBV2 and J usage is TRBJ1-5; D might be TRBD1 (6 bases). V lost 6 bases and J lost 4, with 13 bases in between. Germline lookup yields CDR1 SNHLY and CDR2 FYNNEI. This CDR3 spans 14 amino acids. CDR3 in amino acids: CASRRTVRNQPQHF. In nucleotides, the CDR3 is TGTGCCAGCAGGAGGACAGTTCGAAATCAGCCCCAGCATTTT.

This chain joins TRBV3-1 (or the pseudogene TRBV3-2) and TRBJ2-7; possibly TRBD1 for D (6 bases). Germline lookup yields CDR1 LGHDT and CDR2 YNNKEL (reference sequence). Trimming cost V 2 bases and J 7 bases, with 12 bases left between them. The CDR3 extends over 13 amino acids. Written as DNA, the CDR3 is TGTGCCAGCAGCCAATCTCCCGGACAGGAGCAGTACTTC. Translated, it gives CASSQSPGQEQYF.

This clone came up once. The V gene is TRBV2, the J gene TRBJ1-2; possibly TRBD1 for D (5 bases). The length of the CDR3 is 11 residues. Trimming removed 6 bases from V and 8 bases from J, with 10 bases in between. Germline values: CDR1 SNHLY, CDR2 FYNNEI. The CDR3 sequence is CASSRQIGYTF. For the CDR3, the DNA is TGTGCCAGCAGCCGACAGATCGGCTACACCTTC.

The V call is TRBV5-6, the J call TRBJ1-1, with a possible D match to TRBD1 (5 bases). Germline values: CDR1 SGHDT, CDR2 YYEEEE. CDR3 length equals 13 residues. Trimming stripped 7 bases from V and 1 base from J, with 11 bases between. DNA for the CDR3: TGTGCCAGCCGACAAGGGGCGAACACTGAAGCTTTCTTT. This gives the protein CASRQGANTEAFF.

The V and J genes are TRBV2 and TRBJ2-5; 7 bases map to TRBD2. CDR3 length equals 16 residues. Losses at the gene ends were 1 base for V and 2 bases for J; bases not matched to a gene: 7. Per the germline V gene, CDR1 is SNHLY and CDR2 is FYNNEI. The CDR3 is CASSEGWASGQETQYF. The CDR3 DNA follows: TGTGCCAGCAGTGAAGGGTGGGCTAGCGGTCAAGAGACCCAGTACTTC.

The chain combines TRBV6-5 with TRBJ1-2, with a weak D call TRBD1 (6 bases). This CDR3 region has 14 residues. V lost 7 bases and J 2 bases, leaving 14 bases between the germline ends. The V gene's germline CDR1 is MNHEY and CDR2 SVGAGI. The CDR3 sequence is CASTRGGPNYGYTF. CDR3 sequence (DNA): TGTGCCAGCACGAGGGGGGGCCCCAACTATGGCTACACCTTC.

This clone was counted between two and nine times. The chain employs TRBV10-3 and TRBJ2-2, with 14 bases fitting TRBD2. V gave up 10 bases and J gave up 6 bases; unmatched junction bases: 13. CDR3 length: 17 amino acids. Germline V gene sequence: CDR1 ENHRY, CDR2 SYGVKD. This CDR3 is CATTGTSGRIVAGELFF. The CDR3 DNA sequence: TGTGCCACCACCGGGACTAGCGGGAGAATCGTCGCCGGGGAGCTGTTTTTT.

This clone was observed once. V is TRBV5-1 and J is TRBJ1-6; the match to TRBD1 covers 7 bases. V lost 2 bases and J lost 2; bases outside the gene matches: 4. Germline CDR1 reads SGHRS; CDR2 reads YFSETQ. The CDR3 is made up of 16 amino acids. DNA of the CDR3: TGCGCCAGCAGCTTCGGGACAGACCCCTATAATTCACCCCTCCACTTT. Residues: CASSFGTDPYNSPLHF.

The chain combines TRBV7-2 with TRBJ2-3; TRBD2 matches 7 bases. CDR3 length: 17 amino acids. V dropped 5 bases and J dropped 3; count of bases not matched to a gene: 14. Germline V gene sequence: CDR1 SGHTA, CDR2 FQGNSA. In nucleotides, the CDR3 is TGTGCCAGCAGCCGTCGCGTTGCGAGCGGGAAAACAGATACGCAGTATTTT. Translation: CASSRRVASGKTDTQYF.

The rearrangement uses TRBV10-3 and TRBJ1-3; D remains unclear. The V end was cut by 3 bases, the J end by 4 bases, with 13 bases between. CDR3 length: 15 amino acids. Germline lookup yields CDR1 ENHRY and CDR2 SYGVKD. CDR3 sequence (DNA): TGTGCCATCAGTGATCAGCAGGATCCGGGAAACACCATATATTTT. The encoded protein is CAISDQQDPGNTIYF.

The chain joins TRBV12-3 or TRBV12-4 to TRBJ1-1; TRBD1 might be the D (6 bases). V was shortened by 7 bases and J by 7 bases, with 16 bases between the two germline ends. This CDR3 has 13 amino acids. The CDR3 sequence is CASKTAGENEAFF. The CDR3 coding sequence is TGTGCCAGCAAAACCGCAGGGGAAAATGAAGCTTTCTTT.

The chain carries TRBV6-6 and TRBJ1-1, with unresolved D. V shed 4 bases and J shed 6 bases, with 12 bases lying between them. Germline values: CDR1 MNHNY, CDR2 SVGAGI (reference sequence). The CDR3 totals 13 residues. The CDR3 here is CASSSLSRAEAFF. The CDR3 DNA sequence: TGTGCCAGCAGTTCCTTATCGAGGGCTGAAGCTTTCTTT.

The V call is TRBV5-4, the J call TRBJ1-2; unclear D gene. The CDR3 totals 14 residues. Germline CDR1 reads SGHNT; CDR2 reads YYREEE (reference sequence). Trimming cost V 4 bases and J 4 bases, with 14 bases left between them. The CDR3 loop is CASSQPIGGYGYTF. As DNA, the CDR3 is TGTGCCAGCAGCCAACCCATCGGAGGCTATGGCTACACCTTC. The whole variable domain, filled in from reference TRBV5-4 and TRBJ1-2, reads ETGVTQSPTHLIKTRGQQVTLRCSSQSGHNTVSWYQQALGQGPQFIFQYYREEENGRGNFPPRFSGLQFPNYSSELNVNALELDDSALYLCASSQPIGGYGYTFGSGTRLTVV.

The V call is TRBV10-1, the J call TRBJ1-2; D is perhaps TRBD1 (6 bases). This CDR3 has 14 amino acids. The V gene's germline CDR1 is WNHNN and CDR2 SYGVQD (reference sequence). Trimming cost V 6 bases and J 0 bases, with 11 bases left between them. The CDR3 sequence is CASRTTGANYGYTF. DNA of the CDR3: TGCGCCAGCAGGACGACAGGAGCTAACTATGGCTACACCTTC.

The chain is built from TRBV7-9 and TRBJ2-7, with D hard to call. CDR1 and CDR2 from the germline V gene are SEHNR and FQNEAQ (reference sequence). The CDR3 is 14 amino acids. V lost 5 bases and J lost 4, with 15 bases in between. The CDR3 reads CASSRGTAPYEQYF. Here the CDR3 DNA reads TGTGCCAGCAGCCGCGGTACTGCTCCGTACGAGCAGTACTTC.

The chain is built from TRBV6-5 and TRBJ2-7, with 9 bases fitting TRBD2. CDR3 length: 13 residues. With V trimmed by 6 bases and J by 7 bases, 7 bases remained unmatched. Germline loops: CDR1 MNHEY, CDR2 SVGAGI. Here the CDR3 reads CASSRGLALEQYF. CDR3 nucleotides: TGTGCCAGCAGCCGCGGACTAGCGCTTGAGCAGTACTTC.

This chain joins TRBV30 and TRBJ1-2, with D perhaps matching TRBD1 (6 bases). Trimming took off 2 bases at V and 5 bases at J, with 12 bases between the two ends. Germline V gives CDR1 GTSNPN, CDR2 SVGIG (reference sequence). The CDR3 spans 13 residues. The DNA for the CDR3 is TGTGCCTGGAGTCCCCAGGGGCGGTATGGCTACACCTTC. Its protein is CAWSPQGRYGYTF. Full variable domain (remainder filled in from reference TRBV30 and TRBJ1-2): SQTIHQWPATLVQPVGSPLSLECTVEGTSNPNLYWYRQAAGRGLQLLFYSVGIGQISSEVPQNLSASRPQDRQFILSSKKLLLSDSGFYLCAWSPQGRYGYTFGSGTRLTVV.

Here the CDR3 DNA reads TGCGCCAGCAGCTTGAGTCCGGACAGCAACACTGAAGCTTTCTTT. Translated, it gives CASSLSPDSNTEAFF. This chain joins TRBV5-1 and TRBJ1-1; maybe TRBD1 (6 bases). Germline V gene data show CDR1 as SGHRS and CDR2 as YFSETQ. This CDR3 comprises 15 residues. V lost 1 base and J 2 bases, leaving 12 bases between the germline ends. The full variable domain, its missing parts supplied by reference TRBV5-1 and TRBJ1-1, is KAGVTQTPRYLIKTRGQQVTLSCSPISGHRSVSWYQQTPGQGLQFLFEYFSETQRNKGNFPGRFSGRQFSNSRSEMNVSTLELGDSALYLCASSLSPDSNTEAFFGQGTRLTVV.

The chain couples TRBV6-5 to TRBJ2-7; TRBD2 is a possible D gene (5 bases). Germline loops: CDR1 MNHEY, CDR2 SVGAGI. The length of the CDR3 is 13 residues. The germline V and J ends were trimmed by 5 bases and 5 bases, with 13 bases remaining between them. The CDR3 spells CASSHSPGDEQYF. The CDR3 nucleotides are TGTGCCAGCAGTCATTCCCCCGGGGACGAGCAGTACTTC.

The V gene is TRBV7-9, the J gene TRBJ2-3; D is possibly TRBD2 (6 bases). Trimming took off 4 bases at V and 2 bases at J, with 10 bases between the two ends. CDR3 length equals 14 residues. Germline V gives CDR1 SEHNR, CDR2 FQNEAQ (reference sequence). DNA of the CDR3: TGTGCCAGCAGCTCCGTAGCGGCCACAGATACGCAGTATTTT. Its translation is CASSSVAATDTQYF.

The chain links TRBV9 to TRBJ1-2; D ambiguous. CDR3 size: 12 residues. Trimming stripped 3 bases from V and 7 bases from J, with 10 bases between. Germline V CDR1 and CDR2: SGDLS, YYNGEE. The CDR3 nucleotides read TGTGCCAGCAGCGGACGTCTAGGTGGCTACACCTTC. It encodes CASSGRLGGYTF.

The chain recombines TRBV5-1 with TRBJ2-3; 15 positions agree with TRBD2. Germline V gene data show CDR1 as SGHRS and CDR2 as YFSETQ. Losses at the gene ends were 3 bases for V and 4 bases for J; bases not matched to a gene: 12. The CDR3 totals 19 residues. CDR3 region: CASSYRGLAGGDRADTQYF. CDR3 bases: TGCGCCAGCAGCTATCGGGGACTAGCGGGAGGAGACAGGGCAGATACGCAGTATTTT.

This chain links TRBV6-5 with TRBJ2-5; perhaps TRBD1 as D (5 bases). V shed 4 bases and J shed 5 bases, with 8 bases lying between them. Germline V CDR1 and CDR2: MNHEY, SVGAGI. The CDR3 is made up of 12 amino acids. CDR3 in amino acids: CASSSPGETQYF. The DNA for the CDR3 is TGTGCCAGCAGTTCCCCAGGGGAGACCCAGTACTTC.

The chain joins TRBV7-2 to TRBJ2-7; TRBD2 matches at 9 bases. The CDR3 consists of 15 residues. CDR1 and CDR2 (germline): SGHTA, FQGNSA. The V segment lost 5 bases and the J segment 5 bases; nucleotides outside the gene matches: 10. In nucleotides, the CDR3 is TGTGCCAGCAGCACTTTAGCGGGAGCTTACCACGAGCAGTACTTC. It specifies CASSTLAGAYHEQYF.

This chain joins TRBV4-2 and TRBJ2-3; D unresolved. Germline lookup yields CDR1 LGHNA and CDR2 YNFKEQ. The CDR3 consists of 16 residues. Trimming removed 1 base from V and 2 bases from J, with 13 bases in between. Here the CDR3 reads CASSQVAGLNTDTQYF. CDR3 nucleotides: TGTGCCAGCAGCCAAGTGGCTGGTCTCAACACAGATACGCAGTATTTT.

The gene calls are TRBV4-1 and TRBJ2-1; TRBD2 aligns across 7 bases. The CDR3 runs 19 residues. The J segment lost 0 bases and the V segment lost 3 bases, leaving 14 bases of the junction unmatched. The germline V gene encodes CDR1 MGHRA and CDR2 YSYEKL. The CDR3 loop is CASSQELATHRLSYNEQFF. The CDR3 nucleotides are TGCGCCAGCAGCCAGGAACTAGCGACCCACCGCCTCTCCTACAATGAGCAGTTCTTC.

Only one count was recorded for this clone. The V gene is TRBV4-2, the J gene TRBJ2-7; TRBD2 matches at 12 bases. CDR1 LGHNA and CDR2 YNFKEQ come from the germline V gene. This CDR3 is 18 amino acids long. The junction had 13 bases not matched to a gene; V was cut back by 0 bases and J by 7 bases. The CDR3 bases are TGTGCCAGCAGCCAAGAGGGATGGCTAGCGGGAGGGCCGGGAGAGCAGTACTTC. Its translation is CASSQEGWLAGGPGEQYF.